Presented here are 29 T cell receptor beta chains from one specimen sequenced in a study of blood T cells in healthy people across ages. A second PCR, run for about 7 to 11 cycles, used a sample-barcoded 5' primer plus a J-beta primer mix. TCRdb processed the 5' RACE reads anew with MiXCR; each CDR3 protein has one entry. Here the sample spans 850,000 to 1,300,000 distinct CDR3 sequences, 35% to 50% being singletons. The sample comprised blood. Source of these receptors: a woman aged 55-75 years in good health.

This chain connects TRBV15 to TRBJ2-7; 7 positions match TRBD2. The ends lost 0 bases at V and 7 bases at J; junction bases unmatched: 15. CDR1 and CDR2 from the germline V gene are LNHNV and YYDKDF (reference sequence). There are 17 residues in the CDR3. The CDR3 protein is CATSRDLLAEPYNEQYF. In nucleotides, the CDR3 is TGTGCCACCAGCAGAGATCTGCTAGCGGAGCCTTACAATGAGCAGTACTTC.

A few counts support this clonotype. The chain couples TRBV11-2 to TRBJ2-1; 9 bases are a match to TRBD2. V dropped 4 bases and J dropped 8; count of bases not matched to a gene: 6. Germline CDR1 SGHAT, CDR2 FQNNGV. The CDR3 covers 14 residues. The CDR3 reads CASSWVAGEHEQFF. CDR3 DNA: TGTGCCAGCAGCTGGGTAGCGGGAGAACATGAGCAGTTCTTC.

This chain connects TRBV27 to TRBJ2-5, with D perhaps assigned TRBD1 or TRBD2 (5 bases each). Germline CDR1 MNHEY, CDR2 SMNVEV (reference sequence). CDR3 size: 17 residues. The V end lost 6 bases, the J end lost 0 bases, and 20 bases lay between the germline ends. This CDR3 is CASSARPGRPYQETQYF. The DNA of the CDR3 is TGTGCCAGCAGCGCTAGACCGGGACGGCCATACCAAGAGACCCAGTACTTC.

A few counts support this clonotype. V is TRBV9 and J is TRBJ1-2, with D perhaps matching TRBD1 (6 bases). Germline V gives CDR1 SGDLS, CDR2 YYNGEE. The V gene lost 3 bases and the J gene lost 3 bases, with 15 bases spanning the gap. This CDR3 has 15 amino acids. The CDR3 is CASSAGGGADYGYTF. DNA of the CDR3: TGTGCCAGCAGCGCCGGGGGGGGCGCGGACTATGGCTACACCTTC.

The CDR3 protein is CASSQNRATDTQYF. The CDR3 DNA is TGTGCCAGCAGCCAGAACAGGGCCACAGATACGCAGTATTTT. The chain joins TRBV7-2 to TRBJ2-3, with D tentatively TRBD1 (6 bases). From germline, CDR1 is SGHTA and CDR2 FQGNSA. There are 14 residues in the CDR3. Trimming removed 5 bases at V and 2 bases at J, with 11 bases between.

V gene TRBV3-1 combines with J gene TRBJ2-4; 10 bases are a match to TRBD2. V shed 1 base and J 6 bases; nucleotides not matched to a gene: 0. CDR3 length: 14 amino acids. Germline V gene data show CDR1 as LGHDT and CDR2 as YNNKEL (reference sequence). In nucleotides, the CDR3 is TGTGCCAGCAGCCAAGCTAGCGGGGGAAACATTCAGTACTTC. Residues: CASSQASGGNIQYF.

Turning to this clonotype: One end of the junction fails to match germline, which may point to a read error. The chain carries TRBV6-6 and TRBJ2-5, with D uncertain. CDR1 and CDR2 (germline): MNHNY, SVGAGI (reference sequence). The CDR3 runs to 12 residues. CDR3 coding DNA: TGTGCCAGCAGTTATAACGAAGAGACCCTGTACTTC. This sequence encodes CASSYNEETLYF.

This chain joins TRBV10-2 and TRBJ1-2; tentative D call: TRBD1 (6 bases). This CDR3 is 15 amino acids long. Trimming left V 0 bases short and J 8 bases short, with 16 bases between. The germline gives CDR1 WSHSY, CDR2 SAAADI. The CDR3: CASSESSGAVRGYTF. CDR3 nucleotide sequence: TGCGCCAGCAGTGAGTCGTCAGGGGCTGTAAGAGGCTACACCTTC.

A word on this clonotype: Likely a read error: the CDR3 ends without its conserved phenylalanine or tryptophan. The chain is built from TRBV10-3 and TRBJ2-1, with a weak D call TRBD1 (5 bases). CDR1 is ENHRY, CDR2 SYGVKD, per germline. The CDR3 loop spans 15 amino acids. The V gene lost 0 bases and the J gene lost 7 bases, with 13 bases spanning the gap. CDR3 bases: TGTGCCATCAGTGAGTCGGTGACAGCTAATAATGAGCAGTTCTTA. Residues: CAISESVTANNEQFL.

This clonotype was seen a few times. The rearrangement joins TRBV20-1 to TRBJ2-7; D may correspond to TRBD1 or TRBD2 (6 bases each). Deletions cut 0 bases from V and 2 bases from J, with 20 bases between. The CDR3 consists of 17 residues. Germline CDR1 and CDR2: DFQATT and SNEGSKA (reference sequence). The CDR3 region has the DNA TGCAGTGCTAGAGATCCCGGGGGCGCGGGTGCCCCCTACGAGCAGTACTTC. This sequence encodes CSARDPGGAGAPYEQYF.

Written as DNA, the CDR3 is TGTGCCTGCGGGGGACCTAACTATGGCTACACCTTC. This translates into CACGGPNYGYTF. The chain uses TRBV6-1 and TRBJ1-2, with D possibly TRBD1 on 5 matching bases. The CDR3 runs 12 residues. Trimming removed 11 bases at V and 0 bases at J, with 10 bases between. Germline lookup yields CDR1 MNHNS and CDR2 SASEGT.

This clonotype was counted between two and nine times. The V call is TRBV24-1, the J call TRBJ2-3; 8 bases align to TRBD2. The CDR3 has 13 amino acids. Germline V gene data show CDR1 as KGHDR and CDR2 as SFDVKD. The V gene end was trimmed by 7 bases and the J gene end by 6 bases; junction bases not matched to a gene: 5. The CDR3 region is CATRPSGSDTQYF. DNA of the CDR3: TGTGCCACCAGACCCAGCGGGAGCGATACGCAGTATTTT.

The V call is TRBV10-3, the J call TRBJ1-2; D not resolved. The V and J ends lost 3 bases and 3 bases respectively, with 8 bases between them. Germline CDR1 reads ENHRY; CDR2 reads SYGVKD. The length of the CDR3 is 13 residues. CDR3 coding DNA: TGTGCCATCAGTGAAGGACGGTACTATGGCTACACCTTC. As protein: CAISEGRYYGYTF.

The CDR3 is CASSLTGGGLTSTDTQYF. DNA of the CDR3: TGTGCCAGCAGTCTTACAGGGGGCGGTTTGACTAGCACAGATACGCAGTATTTT. The chain employs TRBV6-1 and TRBJ2-3; TRBD1 aligns across 9 bases. Per the germline V gene, CDR1 is MNHNS and CDR2 is SASEGT. The CDR3 has 18 residues. The V gene end was trimmed by 5 bases and the J gene end by 0 bases; junction bases not matched to a gene: 12.

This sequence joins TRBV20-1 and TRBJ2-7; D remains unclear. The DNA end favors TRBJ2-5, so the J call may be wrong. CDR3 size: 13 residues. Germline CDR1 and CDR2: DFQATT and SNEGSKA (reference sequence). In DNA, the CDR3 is TGCAGTGCCCCGGGCCTGACGAAAGAGACCCAGTACTTC. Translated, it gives CSAPGLTKETQYF.

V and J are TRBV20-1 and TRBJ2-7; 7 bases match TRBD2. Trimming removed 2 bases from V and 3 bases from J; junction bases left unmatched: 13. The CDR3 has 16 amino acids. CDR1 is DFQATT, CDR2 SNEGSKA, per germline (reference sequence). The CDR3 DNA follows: TGCAGTGCTAGACATTCGCTGACGTGGGAGGGCTACGAGCAGTACTTC. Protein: CSARHSLTWEGYEQYF.

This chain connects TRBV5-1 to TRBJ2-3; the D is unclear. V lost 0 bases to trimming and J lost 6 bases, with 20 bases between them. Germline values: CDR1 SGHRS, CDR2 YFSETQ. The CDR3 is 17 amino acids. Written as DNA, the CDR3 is TGCGCCAGCAGCTTGGGAGGTTTTAGCAGGAGTCACGATACGCAGTATTTT. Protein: CASSLGGFSRSHDTQYF.

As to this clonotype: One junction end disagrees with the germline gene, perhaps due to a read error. The CDR3 DNA sequence: TGTGCCAGCTGCTTCCGGGAGACCCAGTACTTC. It specifies CASCFRETQYF. The V gene is TRBV7-8, the J gene TRBJ2-5; D remains ambiguous. This CDR3 contains 11 residues. Per the germline V gene, CDR1 is SGHVS and CDR2 is FQNEAQ.

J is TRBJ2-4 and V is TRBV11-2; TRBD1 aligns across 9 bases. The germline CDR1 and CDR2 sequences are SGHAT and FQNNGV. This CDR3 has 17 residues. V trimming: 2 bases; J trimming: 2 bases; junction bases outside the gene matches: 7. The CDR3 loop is CASSLLGGQGSKNIQYF. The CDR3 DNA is TGTGCCAGCAGCTTATTAGGAGGACAGGGGTCCAAAAACATTCAGTACTTC.

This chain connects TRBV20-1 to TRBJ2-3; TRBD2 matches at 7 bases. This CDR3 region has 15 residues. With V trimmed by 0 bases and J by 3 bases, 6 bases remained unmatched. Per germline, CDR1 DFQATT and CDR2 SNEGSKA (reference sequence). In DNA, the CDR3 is TGCAGTGCTAGAGATAGAAGCGGGATGACAGATACGCAGTATTTT. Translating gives CSARDRSGMTDTQYF.

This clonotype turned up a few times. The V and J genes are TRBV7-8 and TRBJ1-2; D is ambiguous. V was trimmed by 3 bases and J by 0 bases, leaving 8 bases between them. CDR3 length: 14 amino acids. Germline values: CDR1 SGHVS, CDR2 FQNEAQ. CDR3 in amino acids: CASSLVRANYGYTF. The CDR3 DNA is TGTGCCAGCAGCTTGGTCCGAGCTAACTATGGCTACACCTTC.

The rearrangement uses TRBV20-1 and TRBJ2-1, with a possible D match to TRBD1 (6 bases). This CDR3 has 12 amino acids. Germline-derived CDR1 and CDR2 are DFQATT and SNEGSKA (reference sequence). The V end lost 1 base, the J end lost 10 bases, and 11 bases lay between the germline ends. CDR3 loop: CSARGEGEEQFF. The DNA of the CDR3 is TGCAGTGCTAGAGGTGAGGGGGAAGAGCAGTTCTTC.

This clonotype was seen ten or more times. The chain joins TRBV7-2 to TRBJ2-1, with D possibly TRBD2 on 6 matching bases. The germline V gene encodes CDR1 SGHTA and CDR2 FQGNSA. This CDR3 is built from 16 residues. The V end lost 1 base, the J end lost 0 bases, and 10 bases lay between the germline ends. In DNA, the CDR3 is TGTGCCAGCAGCTTAGTGGGCGGGGTCTCCTACAATGAGCAGTTCTTC. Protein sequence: CASSLVGGVSYNEQFF.

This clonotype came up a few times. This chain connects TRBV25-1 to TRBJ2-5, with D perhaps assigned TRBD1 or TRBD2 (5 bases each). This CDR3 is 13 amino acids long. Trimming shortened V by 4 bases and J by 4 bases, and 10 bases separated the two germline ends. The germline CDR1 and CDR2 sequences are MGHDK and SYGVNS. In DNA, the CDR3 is TGTGCCAGCAGTGGCCCAGGGAGAGAGACCCAGTACTTC. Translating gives CASSGPGRETQYF.

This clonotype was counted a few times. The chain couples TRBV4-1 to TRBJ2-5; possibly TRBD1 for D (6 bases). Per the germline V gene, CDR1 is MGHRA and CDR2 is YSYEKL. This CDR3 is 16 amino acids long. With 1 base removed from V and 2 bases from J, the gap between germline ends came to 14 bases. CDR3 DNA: TGCGCCAGCAGCCAAGCGCCAGGGGTGAGACAAGAGACCCAGTACTTC. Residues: CASSQAPGVRQETQYF.

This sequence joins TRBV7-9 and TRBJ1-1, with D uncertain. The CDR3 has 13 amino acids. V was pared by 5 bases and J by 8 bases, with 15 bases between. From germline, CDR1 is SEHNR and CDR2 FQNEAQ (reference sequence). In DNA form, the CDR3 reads TGTGCCAGCAGCGCAATGGCGGGAGCCGAAGCTTTCTTT. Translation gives CASSAMAGAEAFF.

This CDR3 reads CSAGAGQLSLRTDTQYF. The CDR3 DNA reads as TGCAGTGCTGGTGCGGGACAACTCAGTTTAAGGACAGATACGCAGTATTTT. The genes are TRBV20-1 and TRBJ2-3, with D perhaps given as TRBD1 or TRBD2 (6 bases each). V lost 5 bases to trimming and J lost 3 bases, with 24 bases between them. CDR3 size: 17 residues. Per germline, CDR1 DFQATT and CDR2 SNEGSKA (reference sequence).

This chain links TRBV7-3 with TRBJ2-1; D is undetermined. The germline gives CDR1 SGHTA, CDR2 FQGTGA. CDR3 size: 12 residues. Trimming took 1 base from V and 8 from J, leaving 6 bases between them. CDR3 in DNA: TGTGCCAGCAGCTTAATATCCGATGAGCAGTTCTTC. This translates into CASSLISDEQFF.

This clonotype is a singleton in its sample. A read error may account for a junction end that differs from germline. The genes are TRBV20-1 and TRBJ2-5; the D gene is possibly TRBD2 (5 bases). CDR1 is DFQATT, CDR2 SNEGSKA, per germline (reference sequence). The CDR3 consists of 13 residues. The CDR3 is CSARKAVQETLYF. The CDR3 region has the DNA TGCAGTGCTAGAAAAGCGGTCCAAGAGACCCTGTACTTC.